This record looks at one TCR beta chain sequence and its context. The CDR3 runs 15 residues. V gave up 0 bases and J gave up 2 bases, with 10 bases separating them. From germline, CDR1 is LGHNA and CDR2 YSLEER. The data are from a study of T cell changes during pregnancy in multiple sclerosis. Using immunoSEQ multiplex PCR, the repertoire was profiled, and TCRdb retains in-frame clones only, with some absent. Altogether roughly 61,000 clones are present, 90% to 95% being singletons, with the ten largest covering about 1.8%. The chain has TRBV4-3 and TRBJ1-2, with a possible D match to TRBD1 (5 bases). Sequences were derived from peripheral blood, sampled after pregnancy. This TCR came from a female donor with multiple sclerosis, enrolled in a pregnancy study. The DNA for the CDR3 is TGCGCCAGCAGCCAAGAAGCGCAGGGAAACTATGGCTACACCTTC. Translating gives CASSQEAQGNYGYTF.